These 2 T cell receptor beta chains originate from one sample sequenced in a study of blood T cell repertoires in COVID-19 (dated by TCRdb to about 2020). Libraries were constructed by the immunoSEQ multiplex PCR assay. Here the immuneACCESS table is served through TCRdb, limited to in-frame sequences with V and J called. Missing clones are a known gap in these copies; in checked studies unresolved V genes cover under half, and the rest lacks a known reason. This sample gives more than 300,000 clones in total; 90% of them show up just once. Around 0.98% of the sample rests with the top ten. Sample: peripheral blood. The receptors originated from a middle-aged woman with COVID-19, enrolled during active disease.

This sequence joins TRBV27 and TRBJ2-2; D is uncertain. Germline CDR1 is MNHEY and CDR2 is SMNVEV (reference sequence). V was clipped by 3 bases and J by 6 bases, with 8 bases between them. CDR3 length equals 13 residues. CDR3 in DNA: TGTGCCAGCAGTTTCCTAGTCGCCGGGGAGCTGTTTTTT. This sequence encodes CASSFLVAGELFF.

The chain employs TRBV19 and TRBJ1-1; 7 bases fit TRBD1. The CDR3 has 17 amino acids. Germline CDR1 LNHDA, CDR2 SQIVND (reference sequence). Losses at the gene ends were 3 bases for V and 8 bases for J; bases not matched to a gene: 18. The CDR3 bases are TGTGCCAGTAGTATCTGGGTTGGGACAGCAAAAATAACCGAAGCTTTCTTT. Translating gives CASSIWVGTAKITEAFF.